In its sample, the clone carrying this TCR beta chain was seen many times. This sample stems from a study of early T cells in non-severe SARS-CoV-2 infection. Whole-study context: Investigators sequenced bulk RNA drawn from unsorted whole blood, and chains remained unpaired.

Looked up from germline, CDR1 is LGHNA and CDR2 is YNFKEQ. The CDR3 is 15 residues long. Trimming at V came to 5 bases and at J to 3 bases, leaving 7 bases not matched to a gene. Individually, cDNA molecules had unique molecular identifiers attached to them. TCRdb ran MiXCR on the 5' RACE reads and lists one entry per CDR3 protein. Seen here are nearly 30,000 distinct CDR3 sequences, about 5.7% observed once, and the top ten hold roughly 6.2%. The receptor's source is an adult who was a healthcare worker with PCR-confirmed SARS-CoV-2 infection or an uninfected control (not recorded which). This chain links TRBV4-2 with TRBJ2-7; 10 bases line up with TRBD1. Specimen: whole blood. DNA for the CDR3: TGTGCCAGCAGCTACTCGGACAGGGGGGACTACGAGCAGTACTTC. Translation gives CASSYSDRGDYEQYF.